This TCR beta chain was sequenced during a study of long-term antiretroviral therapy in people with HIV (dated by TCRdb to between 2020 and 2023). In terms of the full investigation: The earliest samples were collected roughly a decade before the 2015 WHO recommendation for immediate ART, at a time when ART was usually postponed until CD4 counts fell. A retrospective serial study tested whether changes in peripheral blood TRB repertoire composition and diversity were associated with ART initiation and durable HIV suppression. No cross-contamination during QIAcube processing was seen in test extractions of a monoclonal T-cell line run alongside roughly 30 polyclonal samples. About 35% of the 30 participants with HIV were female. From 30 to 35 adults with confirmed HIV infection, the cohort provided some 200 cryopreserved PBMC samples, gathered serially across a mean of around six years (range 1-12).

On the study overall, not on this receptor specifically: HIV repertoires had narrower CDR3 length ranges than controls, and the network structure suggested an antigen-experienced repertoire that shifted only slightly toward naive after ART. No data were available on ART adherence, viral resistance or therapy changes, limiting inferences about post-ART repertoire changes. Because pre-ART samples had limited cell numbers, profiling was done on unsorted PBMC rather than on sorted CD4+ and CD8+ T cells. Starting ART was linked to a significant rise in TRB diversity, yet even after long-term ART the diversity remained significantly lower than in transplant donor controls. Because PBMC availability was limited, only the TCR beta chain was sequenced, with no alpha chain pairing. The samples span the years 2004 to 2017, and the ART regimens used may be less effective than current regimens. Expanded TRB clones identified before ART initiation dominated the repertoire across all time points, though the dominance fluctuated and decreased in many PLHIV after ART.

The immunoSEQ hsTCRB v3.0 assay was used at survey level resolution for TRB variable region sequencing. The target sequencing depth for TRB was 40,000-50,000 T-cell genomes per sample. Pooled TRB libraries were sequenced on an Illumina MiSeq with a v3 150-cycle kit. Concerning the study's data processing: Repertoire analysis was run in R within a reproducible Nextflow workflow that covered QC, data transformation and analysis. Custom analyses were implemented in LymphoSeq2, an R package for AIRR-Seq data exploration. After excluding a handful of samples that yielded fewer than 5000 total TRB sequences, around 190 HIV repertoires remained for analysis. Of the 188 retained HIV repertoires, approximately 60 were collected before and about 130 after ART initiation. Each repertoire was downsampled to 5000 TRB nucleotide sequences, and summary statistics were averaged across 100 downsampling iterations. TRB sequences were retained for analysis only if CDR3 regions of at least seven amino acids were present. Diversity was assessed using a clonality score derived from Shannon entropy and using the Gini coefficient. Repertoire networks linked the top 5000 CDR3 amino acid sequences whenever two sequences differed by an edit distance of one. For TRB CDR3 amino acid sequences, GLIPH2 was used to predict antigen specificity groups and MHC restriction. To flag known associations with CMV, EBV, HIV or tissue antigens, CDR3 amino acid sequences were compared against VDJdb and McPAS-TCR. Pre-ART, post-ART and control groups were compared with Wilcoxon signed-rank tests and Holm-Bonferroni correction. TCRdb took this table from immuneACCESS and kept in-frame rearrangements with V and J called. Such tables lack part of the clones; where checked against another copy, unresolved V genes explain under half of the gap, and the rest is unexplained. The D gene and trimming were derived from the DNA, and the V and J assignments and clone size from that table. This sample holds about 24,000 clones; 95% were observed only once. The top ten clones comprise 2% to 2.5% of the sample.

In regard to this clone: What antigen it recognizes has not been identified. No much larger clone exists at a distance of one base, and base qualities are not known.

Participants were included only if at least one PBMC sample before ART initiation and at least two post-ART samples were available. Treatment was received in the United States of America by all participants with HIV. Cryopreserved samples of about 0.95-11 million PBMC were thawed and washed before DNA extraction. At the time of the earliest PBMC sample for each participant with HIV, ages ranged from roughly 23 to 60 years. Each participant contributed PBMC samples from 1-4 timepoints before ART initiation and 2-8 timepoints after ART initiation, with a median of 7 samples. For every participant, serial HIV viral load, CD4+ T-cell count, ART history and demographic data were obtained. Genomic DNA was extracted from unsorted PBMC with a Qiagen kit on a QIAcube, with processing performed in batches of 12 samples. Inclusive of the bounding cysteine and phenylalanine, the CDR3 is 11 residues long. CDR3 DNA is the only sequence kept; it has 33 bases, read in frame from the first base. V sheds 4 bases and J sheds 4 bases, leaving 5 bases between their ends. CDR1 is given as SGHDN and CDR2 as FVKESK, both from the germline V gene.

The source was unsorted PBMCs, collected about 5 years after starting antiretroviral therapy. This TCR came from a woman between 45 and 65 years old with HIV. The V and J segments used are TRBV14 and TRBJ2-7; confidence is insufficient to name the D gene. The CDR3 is CASSPGYEQYF. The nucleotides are TGTGCCAGCAGCCCCGGATACGAGCAGTACTTC.